This T cell receptor (beta chain) was sequenced during a study of CXCR3-negative and CXCR3-positive naive CD8 T cells. Details on this clonotype: Its antigen is currently unknown.

Study-level findings and limits: Researchers reported similar TRBV-TRBJ usage in naive CXCR3-negative and CXCR3-positive cells, though memory differed.

The CDR3 is 14 residues long. CDR1 and CDR2 (germline): SQVTM, ANQGSEA. The libraries of TRB cDNA were constructed through 5' RACE using UMI labels. TCRdb re-called the 5' RACE reads and gives one entry per CDR3 protein, without DNA. This sample's clone table lists about 90,000 distinct CDR3 sequences. This receptor was taken from a human donor in good health. Some clones in this sample may be carry-over from other donors' samples. V and J are TRBV29-1 and TRBJ2-7; TCRdb reports TRBD1, a call that lacks DNA to check it against. The specimen was naive CXCR3- CD8+ T cells from blood. The subset was: CD45RO-CCR7+CD27+CD95- naive CD8+ T cells lacking CXCR3 (TNR3-). CDR3: CSVLQGHDWDEQYF.